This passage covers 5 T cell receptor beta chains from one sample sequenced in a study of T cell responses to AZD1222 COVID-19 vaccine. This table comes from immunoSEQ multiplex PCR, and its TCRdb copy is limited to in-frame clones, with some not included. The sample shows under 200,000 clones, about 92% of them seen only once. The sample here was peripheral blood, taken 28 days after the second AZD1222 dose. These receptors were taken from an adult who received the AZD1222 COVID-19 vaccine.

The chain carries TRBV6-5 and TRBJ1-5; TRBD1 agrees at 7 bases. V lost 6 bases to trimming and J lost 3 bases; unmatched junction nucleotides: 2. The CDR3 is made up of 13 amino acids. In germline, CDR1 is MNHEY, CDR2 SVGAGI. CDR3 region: CASRTGNNQPQHF. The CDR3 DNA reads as TGTGCCAGCAGGACAGGGAACAATCAGCCCCAGCATTTT.

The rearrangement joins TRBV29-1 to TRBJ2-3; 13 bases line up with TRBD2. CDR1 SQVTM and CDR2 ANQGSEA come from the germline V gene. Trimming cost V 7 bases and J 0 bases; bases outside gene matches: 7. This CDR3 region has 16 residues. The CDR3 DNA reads TGCAGCGCCTCCGGGACTAGCGGGACTAGCACAGATACGCAGTATTTT. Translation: CSASGTSGTSTDTQYF.

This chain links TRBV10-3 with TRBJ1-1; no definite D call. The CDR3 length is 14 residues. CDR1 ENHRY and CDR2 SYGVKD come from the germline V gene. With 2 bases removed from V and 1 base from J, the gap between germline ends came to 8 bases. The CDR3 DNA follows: TGTGCCATCAGTGAGCTGGACGGGAACACTGAAGCTTTCTTT. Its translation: CAISELDGNTEAFF.

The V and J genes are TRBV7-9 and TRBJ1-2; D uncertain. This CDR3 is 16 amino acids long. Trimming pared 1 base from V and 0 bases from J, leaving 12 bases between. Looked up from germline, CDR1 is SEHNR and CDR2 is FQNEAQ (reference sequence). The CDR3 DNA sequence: TGTGCCAGCAGCTTAGTGCAACACCTTCCTAACTATGGCTACACCTTC. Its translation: CASSLVQHLPNYGYTF.

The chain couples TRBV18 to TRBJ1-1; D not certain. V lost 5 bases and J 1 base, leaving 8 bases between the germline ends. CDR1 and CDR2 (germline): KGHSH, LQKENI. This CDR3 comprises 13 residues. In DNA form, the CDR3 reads TGTGCCAGCTCATTAGCGGCGAACACTGAAGCTTTCTTT. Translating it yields CASSLAANTEAFF.